A single sample gave rise to the 21 T cell receptor beta chains below, sequenced in a study of blood T cell repertoires in COVID-19. Assay used: immunoSEQ multiplex PCR; TCRdb lists only in-frame clones, some missing. The sample yields about 170,000 clones, approximately 81% seen once. Sequenced material: peripheral blood. These receptors all come from a woman in her 70s with COVID-19, enrolled during active disease.

CDR3 DNA: TGTGCCAGCAGCTTTTTCGGGAGGGACGAGCAGTACTTC. Its protein is CASSFFGRDEQYF. The chain links TRBV7-8 to TRBJ2-7, with TRBD2 identical over 8 bases. Germline lookup yields CDR1 SGHVS and CDR2 FQNEAQ. The V segment lost 3 bases and the J segment 5 bases; nucleotides outside the gene matches: 3. This CDR3 is built from 13 residues. Drawing the rest from reference TRBV7-8 and TRBJ2-7, the complete variable domain is GAGVSQSPRYKVAKRGQDVALRCDPISGHVSLFWYQQALGQGPEFLTYFQNEAQLDKSGLPSDRFFAERPEGSVSTLKIQRTQQEDSAVYLCASSFFGRDEQYFGPGTRLTVT.

V gene TRBV12-3 or TRBV12-4 combines with J gene TRBJ1-1; a weak D match, TRBD1 (5 bases). The CDR3 is 13 residues long. V was trimmed by 6 bases and J by 6 bases, leaving 14 bases between them. The DNA of the CDR3 is TGTGCCAGCAGCGTTTTTGTGACAGCTGAAGCTTTCTTT. Translation gives CASSVFVTAEAFF.

The chain carries TRBV11-3 and TRBJ2-1; D possibly corresponds to TRBD1 (6 bases). CDR1 and CDR2 from the germline V gene are SGHNT and YENEEA. V shed 5 bases and J shed 0 bases, with 11 bases lying between them. The CDR3 sequence is 15 residues long. As DNA, the CDR3 is TGTGCCAGCAGCACAGGGACGAGCTCCTACAATGAGCAGTTCTTC. It encodes CASSTGTSSYNEQFF. Full variable domain (rest looked up from reference TRBV11-3 and TRBJ2-1): EAGVVQSPRYKIIEKKQPVAFWCNPISGHNTLYWYLQNLGQGPELLIRYENEEAVDDSQLPKDRFSAERLKGVDSTLKIQPAELGDSAVYLCASSTGTSSYNEQFFGPGTRLTVL.

J is TRBJ1-6 and V is TRBV15; 8 nucleotides align to TRBD1. Germline V gene lookup returns CDR1 LNHNV and CDR2 YYDKDF (reference sequence). CDR3 length equals 14 residues. J lost 10 bases, V lost 3 bases, and 5 bases had no gene match. The CDR3 here is CATSRDRVNSPLHF. The DNA for the CDR3 is TGTGCCACCAGCAGGGACAGGGTCAACTCACCCCTCCACTTT. Using reference TRBV15 and TRBJ1-6 for the parts outside the CDR3, the full variable domain is DAMVIQNPRYQVTQFGKPVTLSCSQTLNHNVMYWYQQKSSQAPKLLFHYYDKDFNNEADTPDNFQSRRPNTSFCFLDIRSPGLGDTAMYLCATSRDRVNSPLHFGNGTRLTVT.

In its sample, this clone was seen a few times. At one end, the junction sequence differs from germline, possibly due to a read error. The chain is built from TRBV27 and TRBJ1-3, with D perhaps TRBD1 (6 bases). Germline lookup yields CDR1 MNHEY and CDR2 SMNVEV (reference sequence). This CDR3 is built from 11 residues. The CDR3 bases are TGTGCCAGCAGTCCGCGGACAGTGACCCATTTT. This encodes CASSPRTVTHF.

The V call is TRBV27, the J call TRBJ2-7, with 7 positions matching TRBD2. V was clipped by 5 bases and J by 0 bases; unmatched bases: 10. The germline V gene encodes CDR1 MNHEY and CDR2 SMNVEV (reference sequence). The CDR3 covers 16 residues. CDR3 DNA: TGTGCCAGCAGTCCTAGACTAGCCCTGGACTCCTACGAGCAGTACTTC. It translates to CASSPRLALDSYEQYF.

This clone was seen only a few times. The chain uses TRBV7-2 and TRBJ2-1; 9 nucleotides match TRBD2. This CDR3 comprises 16 residues. CDR1 is SGHTA and CDR2 is FQGNSA in the germline V gene. V shed 7 bases and J 9 bases; nucleotides not matched to a gene: 16. The CDR3, as DNA: TGTGCCAGCACCCTAGGGGGTGCGGCGGGAGGGACTGAGCAGTTCTTC. Translation gives CASTLGGAAGGTEQFF.

This clone came up many times. CDR3 DNA sequence: TGTGCCAGCAGCTCGTTTAGGCAGGGCAACTACGAGCAGTACTTC. Amino acid sequence: CASSSFRQGNYEQYF. V and J are TRBV7-9 and TRBJ2-7; tentative D call: TRBD1 (5 bases). Germline CDR1 reads SEHNR; CDR2 reads FQNEAQ (reference sequence). Trimming removed 4 bases from V and 3 bases from J, with 16 bases in between. The CDR3 is 15 residues long.

The chain is built from TRBV5-1 and TRBJ1-6; TRBD1 aligns across 8 bases. CDR1 and CDR2 from the germline V gene are SGHRS and YFSETQ. CDR3 length: 14 amino acids. With 0 bases clipped from V and 10 bases from J, the junction kept 3 bases outside the gene matches. CDR3 region: CASSLGTGISPLHF. CDR3 bases: TGCGCCAGCAGCTTGGGGACAGGGATATCACCCCTCCACTTT.

This chain links TRBV6-5 with TRBJ1-1; no reliable D call. The germline gives CDR1 MNHEY, CDR2 SVGAGI. The length of the CDR3 is 11 residues. V shed 6 bases and J shed 6 bases, with 8 bases lying between them. The CDR3 bases are TGTGCCAGCAGGCGAGAGTCTGAAGCTTTCTTT. This codes for CASRRESEAFF.

J is TRBJ2-3 and V is TRBV3-1 (or the pseudogene TRBV3-2); TRBD2 is a possible D gene (6 bases). Germline-derived CDR1 and CDR2 are LGHDT and YNNKEL (reference sequence). This CDR3 has 16 amino acids. Trimming removed 0 bases at V and 0 bases at J, with 10 bases between. The CDR3 protein is CASSQEAGLSTDTQYF. CDR3 bases: TGTGCCAGCAGCCAAGAGGCGGGACTGAGCACAGATACGCAGTATTTT.

V gene TRBV7-2 combines with J gene TRBJ2-7; a possible D gene is TRBD2 (6 bases). The V end was cut by 2 bases, the J end by 7 bases, with 15 bases between. Looked up from germline, CDR1 is SGHTA and CDR2 is FQGNSA. This CDR3 is 14 amino acids long. CDR3 DNA sequence: TGTGCCAGCAGCTTACTAGGGCCGGCGGGGGAGCAGTACGTC. Residues: CASSLLGPAGEQYV.

The chain employs TRBV7-8 and TRBJ2-1; 8 nucleotides line up with TRBD2. This CDR3 region has 15 residues. Germline CDR1 SGHVS, CDR2 FQNEAQ. Losses at the gene ends were 0 bases for V and 3 bases for J; bases not matched to a gene: 1. The CDR3 is CASSLAGLDYNEQFF. The DNA for the CDR3 is TGTGCCAGCAGCTTAGCGGGACTAGACTACAATGAGCAGTTCTTC.

CDR3 amino acids: CAWSDGYRGNEKLFF. The CDR3 region has the DNA TGTGCCTGGAGTGATGGTTACAGGGGCAATGAAAAACTGTTTTTT. The J gene is TRBJ1-4, the V gene TRBV30, with TRBD1 matching over 7 bases. Germline CDR1 reads GTSNPN; CDR2 reads SVGIG (reference sequence). V lost 1 base, J lost 5 bases, and 7 bases stayed unmatched. The CDR3 contains 15 residues.

This sequence joins TRBV11-3 and TRBJ2-1, with D unresolved. The germline V gene has CDR1 SGHNT and CDR2 YENEEA. This CDR3 region has 14 residues. The ends were cut back, 4 bases at V and 4 bases at J, with 11 bases in the middle. Here the CDR3 reads CASSSVTSYNEQFF. The CDR3 coding sequence is TGTGCCAGCAGCTCAGTGACAAGTTACAATGAGCAGTTCTTC.

The rearrangement joins TRBV9 to TRBJ1-4; D may be TRBD1 (5 bases). Germline CDR1 reads SGDLS; CDR2 reads YYNGEE. V gave up 2 bases and J gave up 5 bases, with 10 bases separating them. This CDR3 has 14 amino acids. This CDR3 is CASSVGGLNEKLFF. DNA of the CDR3: TGTGCCAGCAGCGTTGGGGGGTTAAATGAAAAACTGTTTTTT.

This clone has just one count. This rearrangement joins TRBV5-1 to TRBJ1-2; 7 nucleotides line up with TRBD1. The CDR3 covers 15 residues. Germline values: CDR1 SGHRS, CDR2 YFSETQ. Trimming at V came to 4 bases and at J to 5 bases, leaving 11 bases not matched to a gene. CDR3 coding DNA: TGCGCCAGCAGCGCCGCGGGACAGATCTCGTATGGCTACACCTTC. Its translation: CASSAAGQISYGYTF.

The genes are TRBV5-6 and TRBJ1-1, with 10 bases lining up with TRBD1. The V gene's germline CDR1 is SGHDT and CDR2 YYEEEE. The CDR3 spans 14 residues. J was trimmed by 4 bases and V by 1 base; bases with no gene match: 1. The DNA for the CDR3 is TGTGCCAGCAGCTTGTGGACAGGGGGCACTGAAGCTTTCTTT. Amino acids: CASSLWTGGTEAFF.

The V and J genes are TRBV25-1 and TRBJ2-2; no firm D call. Trimming took 4 bases from V and 5 from J, leaving 11 bases between them. The CDR3 has 14 residues. The germline CDR1 and CDR2 sequences are MGHDK and SYGVNS. For the CDR3, the DNA is TGTGCCAGCAGTGGACTCGGCCTAACCGGGGAGCTGTTTTTT. Amino acid sequence: CASSGLGLTGELFF.

The chain employs TRBV6-6 and TRBJ1-2; the D gene is possibly TRBD1 (6 bases). Germline-derived CDR1 and CDR2 are MNHNY and SVGAGI (reference sequence). Trimming removed 6 bases at V and 2 bases at J, with 13 bases between. The CDR3 totals 14 residues. The chain's CDR3 is CASSQAGANYGYTF. In DNA, the CDR3 is TGTGCCAGCAGCCAGGCAGGGGCGAACTATGGCTACACCTTC.

This clone was detected only a few times. The gene calls are TRBV24-1 and TRBJ2-7; 9 bases agree with TRBD1. The junction had 6 bases not matched to a gene; V was cut back by 3 bases and J by 4 bases. The CDR3 runs to 15 residues. CDR1 and CDR2 (germline): KGHDR, SFDVKD. The CDR3 protein is CATSDGTGLGYEQYF. The CDR3 DNA reads as TGTGCCACCAGTGATGGGACAGGGCTGGGTTACGAGCAGTACTTC.